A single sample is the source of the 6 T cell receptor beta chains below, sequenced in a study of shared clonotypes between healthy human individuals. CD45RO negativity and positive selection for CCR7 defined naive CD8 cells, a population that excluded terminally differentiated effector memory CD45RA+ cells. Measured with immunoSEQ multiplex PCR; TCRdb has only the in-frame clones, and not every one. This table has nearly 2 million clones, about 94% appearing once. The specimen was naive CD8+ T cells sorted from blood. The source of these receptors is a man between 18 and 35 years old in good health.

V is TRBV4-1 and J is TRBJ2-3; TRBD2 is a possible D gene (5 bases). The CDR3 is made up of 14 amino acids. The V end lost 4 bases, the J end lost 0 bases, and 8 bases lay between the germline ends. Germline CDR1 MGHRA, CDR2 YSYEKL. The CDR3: CASSLGVSTDTQYF. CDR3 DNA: TGCGCCAGCAGCCTCGGGGTTAGCACAGATACGCAGTATTTT.

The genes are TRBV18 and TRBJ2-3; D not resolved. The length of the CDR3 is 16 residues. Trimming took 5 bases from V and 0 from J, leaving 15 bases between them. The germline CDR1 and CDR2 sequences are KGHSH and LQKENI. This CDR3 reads CASSNMGTSSTDTQYF. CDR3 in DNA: TGTGCCAGCTCAAATATGGGCACCTCTAGCACAGATACGCAGTATTTT.

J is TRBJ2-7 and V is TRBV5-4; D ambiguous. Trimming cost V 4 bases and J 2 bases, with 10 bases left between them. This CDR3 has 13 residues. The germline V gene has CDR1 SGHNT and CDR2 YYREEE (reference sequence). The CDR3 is CASSHDGPYEQYF. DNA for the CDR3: TGTGCCAGCAGCCACGACGGGCCCTACGAGCAGTACTTC.

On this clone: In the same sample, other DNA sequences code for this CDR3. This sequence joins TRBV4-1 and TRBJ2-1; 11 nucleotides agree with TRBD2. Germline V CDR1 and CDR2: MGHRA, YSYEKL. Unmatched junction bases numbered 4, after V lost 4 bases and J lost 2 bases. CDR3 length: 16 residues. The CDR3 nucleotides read TGCGCCAGCAGCCTGAGACTAGCGGGGCCCTACAATGAGCAGTTCTTC. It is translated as CASSLRLAGPYNEQFF.

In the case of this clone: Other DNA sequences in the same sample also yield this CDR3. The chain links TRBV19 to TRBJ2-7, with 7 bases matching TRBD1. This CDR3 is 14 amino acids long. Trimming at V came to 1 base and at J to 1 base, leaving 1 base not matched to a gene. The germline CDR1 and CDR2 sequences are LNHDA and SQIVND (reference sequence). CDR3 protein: CASSIAGQSYEQYF. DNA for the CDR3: TGTGCCAGTAGTATAGCGGGACAGTCCTACGAGCAGTACTTC.

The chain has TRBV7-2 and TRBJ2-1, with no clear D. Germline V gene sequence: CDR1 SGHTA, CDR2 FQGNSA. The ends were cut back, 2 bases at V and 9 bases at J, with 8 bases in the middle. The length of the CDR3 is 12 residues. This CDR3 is CASSLLPGEQFF. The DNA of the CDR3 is TGTGCCAGCAGCTTATTACCAGGTGAGCAGTTCTTC.